The rows below give T cell receptor beta chains drawn from one sample of a study of T cell responses to AZD1222 COVID-19 vaccine. Clones were sequenced by immunoSEQ multiplex PCR, and TCRdb holds only the in-frame ones, with some missing. The sample records roughly 180,000 clones, around 87% being singletons. The sequencing here drew on peripheral blood, taken on day 0 of MenACWY control vaccination. These receptors all come from an adult in good health. Each CDR3 is given with its conserved first and last residue. The D gene is left open where the match is weak. Size is stated for part of the rows, as once, few or many counts, or as a class when the clone is expanded.

j_call	d_call	v_call	clone_size	cdr3_aa	cdr3_nt
TRBJ2-7	TRBD1	TRBV12-3/TRBV12-4	.	CASSPGQTYEQYF	TGTGCCAGCAGTCCGGGACAGACCTACGAGCAGTACTTC
TRBJ1-1	TRBD1	TRBV30	once	CAWRGRDSTEAFF	TGTGCCTGGAGGGGACGGGACAGCACTGAAGCTTTCTTT
TRBJ1-3	.	TRBV12-3/TRBV12-4	few	CASMPGSSTIYF	TGTGCCAGCATGCCGGGGAGTAGCACCATATATTTT
TRBJ1-3	TRBD1	TRBV4-1	.	CASSHLQGVGNTIYF	TGCGCCAGCAGCCACCTACAGGGGGTTGGAAACACCATATATTTT
TRBJ2-7	.	TRBV7-7	.	CASSSGMGSNYEQYF	TGTGCTAGCAGCTCAGGTATGGGCAGTAACTACGAGCAGTACTTC
TRBJ2-3	TRBD2	TRBV5-4	.	CASSLLLAGADTQYF	TGTGCCAGCAGCTTGTTACTAGCGGGAGCAGATACGCAGTATTTT
TRBJ2-5	.	TRBV11-3	.	CASSFAGLSQETQYF	TGTGCCAGCAGCTTTGCAGGGCTGTCACAAGAGACCCAGTACTTC
TRBJ2-1	.	TRBV3-1/TRBV3-2	.	CASSQAYNEQFF	TGTGCCAGCAGCCAGGCTTACAATGAGCAGTTCTTC
TRBJ2-6	.	TRBV7-9	once	CASSLSLGFSGANVLTF	TGTGCCAGCAGCTTATCGCTTGGGTTCTCTGGGGCCAACGTCCTGACTTTC
TRBJ2-2	TRBD2	TRBV5-4	.	CASSLGIAGVVELFF	TGTGCCAGCAGCTTGGGTATAGCGGGGGTTGTGGAGCTGTTTTTT
TRBJ2-2	.	TRBV19	.	CASSEQTSNTGELFF	TGTGCCAGTAGTGAGCAGACCTCGAACACCGGGGAGCTGTTTTTT
TRBJ1-2	TRBD1	TRBV19	.	CASARQGANYGYTF	TGTGCCAGCGCCCGACAGGGAGCGAACTATGGCTACACCTTC
TRBJ2-2	.	TRBV7-9	few	CASSSSDRNTGELFF	TGTGCCAGCAGCTCTTCGGACAGGAACACCGGGGAGCTGTTTTTT
TRBJ2-6	TRBD1	TRBV5-1	.	CASSGTGGRANVLTF	TGCGCCAGCAGCGGGACAGGGGGCCGGGCCAACGTCCTGACTTTC
TRBJ1-2	.	TRBV6-1	.	CASSEAGGRDGYTF	TGTGCCAGCAGTGAAGCAGGCGGCCGGGATGGCTACACCTTC
TRBJ2-3	TRBD2	TRBV29-1	few	CSGSGTSGADTQYF	TGCAGCGGATCTGGGACTAGCGGAGCAGATACGCAGTATTTT
TRBJ1-5	.	TRBV7-8	.	CASSLPETVDSNQPQHF	TGTGCCAGCAGCTTACCCGAGACAGTCGATAGCAATCAGCCCCAGCATTTT
TRBJ2-3	.	TRBV5-1	.	CASSFTATSTDTQYF	TGCGCCAGCAGCTTTACAGCAACTAGCACAGATACGCAGTATTTT
TRBJ2-7	TRBD2	TRBV9	.	CASSGTSGSYEQYF	TGTGCCAGCAGCGGTACTAGCGGCTCCTACGAGCAGTACTTC
TRBJ1-5	.	TRBV28	.	CASSRDPGQPQHF	TGTGCCAGCAGCCGGGACCCCGGACAGCCCCAGCATTTT
TRBJ2-7	TRBD2	TRBV7-3	.	CASSLMGGGLYEQYF	TGTGCCAGCAGCTTAATGGGCGGGGGACTCTACGAGCAGTACTTC
TRBJ2-7	.	TRBV30	.	CAWSPGTSYEQYF	TGTGCCTGGAGTCCCGGGACGAGCTACGAGCAGTACTTC
TRBJ2-7	.	TRBV3-1/TRBV3-2	once	CASSQFTGNYEQYF	TGTGCCAGCAGCCAATTTACAGGGAACTACGAGCAGTACTTC
TRBJ2-3	TRBD1	TRBV4-2	.	CASSQERTGGTDTQYF	TGTGCCAGCAGCCAAGAGAGGACAGGAGGCACAGATACGCAGTATTTT
TRBJ1-2	.	TRBV2	.	CASSRRTGTIGYTF	TGTGCCAGCTCTCGGCGAACTGGGACGATCGGCTACACCTTC
TRBJ2-1	.	TRBV2	.	CASSELVFLKQFF	TGTGCCAGCAGTGAACTAGTTTTCCTCAAGCAGTTCTTC
TRBJ1-5	TRBD1	TRBV5-5	.	CASSYRDSKKPQHF	TGTGCCAGCAGCTACCGGGACAGTAAAAAGCCCCAGCATTTT
TRBJ1-1	TRBD1	TRBV9	.	CASTGQGTEAFF	TGTGCCAGCACCGGACAGGGAACCGAAGCTTTCTTT
TRBJ2-1	.	TRBV13	.	CASSLTLWQGKVHEQFF	TGTGCCAGCAGCTTAACCCTATGGCAGGGGAAGGTCCATGAGCAGTTCTTC
TRBJ1-2	.	TRBV15	.	CATSREVDYGYTF	TGTGCCACCAGCAGAGAGGTGGACTATGGCTACACCTTC
TRBJ1-4	.	TRBV2	.	CASSEAGTPNEKLFF	TGTGCCAGCAGTGAAGCGGGGACACCTAATGAAAAACTGTTTTTT
TRBJ2-1	TRBD2	TRBV5-4	once	CASSPRTSGSVEQFF	TGTGCCAGCAGCCCTAGGACTAGCGGGAGTGTCGAGCAGTTCTTC
TRBJ2-1	TRBD2	TRBV7-2	.	CASSLGLAGLNEQFF	TGTGCCAGCAGCTTAGGCCTAGCGGGCCTAAATGAGCAGTTCTTC
TRBJ1-6	.	TRBV4-3	.	CASSQASAGTTNSPLHF	TGCGCCAGCAGCCAAGCATCTGCGGGGACAACAAATTCACCCCTCCACTTT
TRBJ2-3	TRBD1	TRBV19	.	CASSIRTGLGTDTQYF	TGTGCCAGTAGTATAAGGACAGGGTTAGGCACAGATACGCAGTATTTT
TRBJ1-1	.	TRBV7-9	.	CASSGGVPTEAFF	TGTGCCAGCAGCGGGGGGGTTCCAACTGAAGCTTTCTTT
TRBJ2-7	TRBD2	TRBV11-2	.	CASTTPGLTKQYF	TGTGCCAGCACAACCCCGGGACTAACAAAGCAGTACTTC
TRBJ1-3	.	TRBV28	.	CASSLSGAGNTIYF	TGTGCCAGCAGTTTAAGTGGGGCTGGAAACACCATATATTTT
TRBJ1-5	.	TRBV28	.	CASISGGWQPQHF	TGTGCCAGCATTTCGGGGGGCTGGCAGCCCCAGCATTTT
TRBJ1-3	.	TRBV15	.	CATSRGESGNTIYF	TGTGCCACCAGCAGAGGTGAATCTGGAAACACCATATATTTT
TRBJ1-3	.	TRBV5-4	once	CASSRIGEGGNTIYF	TGTGCCAGCAGCCGGATTGGAGAAGGTGGAAACACCATATATTTT
TRBJ2-1	.	TRBV5-6	.	CASSLRLVTYNEQFF	TGTGCCAGCAGCTTGAGGCTAGTCACCTACAATGAGCAGTTCTTC
TRBJ1-3	.	TRBV29-1	.	CSVIFGSSGNTIYF	TGCAGCGTTATTTTCGGGAGCTCTGGAAACACCATATATTTT
TRBJ2-2	.	TRBV7-9	.	CASSLDQGEYAGELFF	TGTGCCAGCAGCTTAGATCAGGGAGAATACGCCGGGGAGCTGTTTTTT
TRBJ2-5	TRBD1	TRBV12-3/TRBV12-4	.	CASTPGQGGTQYF	TGTGCCAGCACCCCGGGACAGGGGGGGACCCAGTACTTC
TRBJ2-5	.	TRBV23-1	.	CASSHLTFPETQYF	TGCGCCAGCAGTCATCTCACATTTCCGGAGACCCAGTACTTC